This TCR beta chain was obtained from a study of T cells after posttransplantation cyclophosphamide. Remarks on this clone: Its antigen is still unknown.

This CDR3 spans 12 amino acids. V was cut by 2 bases and J by 8 bases, with 7 bases left in between. Germline CDR1 is SGHNT and CDR2 is YYREEE (reference sequence). Controls had myeloablative marrow grafts with methotrexate and calcineurin inhibitor, sampled at 1 year. Findings and limits, study-wide: TRB clonality was highly associated with recipient CMV seropositivity and reactivation.

TCRdb keeps only in-frame clones here, not all; method: immunoSEQ multiplex PCR. The table lists over 20,000 clones, 80% to 90% of them singletons. The sequence was obtained from a female patient between 25 and 45 years old who received an allogeneic stem cell transplant from an unrelated donor, was CMV-positive, and had acute and chronic GVHD. Some T cells may trace back to the graft donor. The sample in question was PBMCs, obtained about 400 days after allogeneic stem cell transplant with calcineurin inhibitor and methotrexate. The V and J genes are TRBV5-4 and TRBJ2-2; D possibly corresponds to TRBD2 (5 bases). The CDR3 loop is CASSLWEGELFF. CDR3 in DNA: TGTGCCAGCAGCTTATGGGAGGGGGAGCTGTTTTTT.